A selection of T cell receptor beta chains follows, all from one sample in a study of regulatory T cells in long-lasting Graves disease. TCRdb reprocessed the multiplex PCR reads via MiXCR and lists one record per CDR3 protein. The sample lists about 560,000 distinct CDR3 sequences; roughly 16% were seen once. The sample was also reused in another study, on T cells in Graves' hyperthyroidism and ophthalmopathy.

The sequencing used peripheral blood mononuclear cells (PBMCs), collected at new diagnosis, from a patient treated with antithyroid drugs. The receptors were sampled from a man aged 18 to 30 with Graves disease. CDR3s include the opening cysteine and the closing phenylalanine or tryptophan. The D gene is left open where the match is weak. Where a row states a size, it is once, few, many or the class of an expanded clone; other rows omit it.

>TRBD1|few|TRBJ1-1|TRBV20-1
TGCAGTGCTAGAGGGGGGACAGGGAACACTGAAGCTTTCTTT
CSARGGTGNTEAFF
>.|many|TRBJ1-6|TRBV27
TGTGCCAGCAGTTCAGGACAGATCTATAATTCACCCCTCCACTTT
CASSSGQIYNSPLHF
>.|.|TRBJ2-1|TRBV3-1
TGTGCCAGCAGCCGGCGGGTAGAGGGTTACTCCTACAATGAGCAGTTCTTC
CASSRRVEGYSYNEQFF
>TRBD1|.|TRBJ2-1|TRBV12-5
TGTGCTAGTGGTTTGAAAGGACAGGGTACCAATGAGCAGTTCTTC
CASGLKGQGTNEQFF
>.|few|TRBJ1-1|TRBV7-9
TGTGCCAGCAGCCCCACTGAGGCGAACACTGAAGCTTTCTTT
CASSPTEANTEAFF
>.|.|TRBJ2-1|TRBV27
TGTGCCAGCCGTCCCGAGACAGTTGGGAATGAGCAGTTCTTC
CASRPETVGNEQFF
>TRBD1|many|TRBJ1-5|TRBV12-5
TGTGCTAGTGGTCAGGGACAGGGGTTAGCTCAGCCCCAGCATTTT
CASGQGQGLAQPQHF
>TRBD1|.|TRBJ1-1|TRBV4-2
TGTGCCAGCAGCCAAGAATCACAGGGGGCTGAAGCTTTCTTT
CASSQESQGAEAFF
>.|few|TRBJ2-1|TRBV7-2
TGTGCCAGCAGCTTCGAGGGCCCCTACAATGAGCAGTTCTTC
CASSFEGPYNEQFF
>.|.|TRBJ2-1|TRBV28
TGTGCCAGCAGTCGAGGGATAAATGAGCAGTTCTTC
CASSRGINEQFF
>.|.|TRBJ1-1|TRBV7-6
TGTGCCAGCAGCTTACGAGGAAGGGGCTTGAACACTGAAGCTTTCTTT
CASSLRGRGLNTEAFF
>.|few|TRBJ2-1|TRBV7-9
TGTGCCAGCAGGGGGGGGACAGCCATCTACAATGAGCAGTTCTTC
CASRGGTAIYNEQFF
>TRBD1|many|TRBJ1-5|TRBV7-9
TGTGCCAGCAGCTCAGGACAGGGGACGGGCAATCAGCCCCAGCATTTT
CASSSGQGTGNQPQHF
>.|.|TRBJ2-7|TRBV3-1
TGTGCCAGCAGCCAAGATTCTACACCGGGCTACGAGCAGTACTTC
CASSQDSTPGYEQYF
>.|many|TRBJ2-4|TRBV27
TGTGCCAGCAGTCCATTGCAGCGGGCGCCTACTAAAAACATTCAGTACTTC
CASSPLQRAPTKNIQYF
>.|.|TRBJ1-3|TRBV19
TGTGCCAGCGTCCCCCGGAACCCGGGAAACACCATATATTTT
CASVPRNPGNTIYF
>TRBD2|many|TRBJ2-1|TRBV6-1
TGTGCCAGCGCTAGCGGGAGACGGAATGAGCAGTTCTTC
CASASGRRNEQFF
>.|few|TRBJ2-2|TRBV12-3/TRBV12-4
TGTGCCAGCAAGGGTTATTCCGGGGAGCTGTTTTTT
CASKGYSGELFF
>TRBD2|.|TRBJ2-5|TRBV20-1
TGCAGTGCTAGAGATCTGTTAGCGGGAGGCTACAATGAGCAGTACTTC
CSARDLLAGGYNEQYF
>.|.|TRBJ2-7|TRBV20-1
TGCAGTGCCAGCAGGACAGACTACGAGCAGTACTTC
CSASRTDYEQYF